The TCR beta chain described here comes from a study of identical twins. For this clonotype: No antigen is known for it.

A universal primer site was incorporated via template switching, and the cDNA contained unique molecular identifiers. TCRdb reprocessed the 5' RACE reads via MiXCR and lists one record per CDR3 protein. Of 400,000 to 550,000 distinct CDR3 sequences detected, 13% to 15% appear once; the ten largest clones hold approximately 0.98%. General study points: Models underestimated TCR alpha sharing (out-of-frame) in monozygotic twins. The study found weaker excess twin sharing in beta out-of-frame sequences. Whereas memory repertoires showed no such difference, abundant cord blood beta clonotypes carried fewer insertions.

This same sample was also taken into another study, of yellow fever vaccine responses in identical twins.

The receptor comes from a woman younger than 30 in good health. Source material: CD4+ T cells sorted from blood.

Written as DNA, the CDR3 is TGTGCCAGCAGCCCCGGACAGGGGGCTTCATATACGCAGTATTTT. Protein product: CASSPGQGASYTQYF. This chain uses TRBV7-2 with TRBJ2-3; 11 positions agree with TRBD1. There are 15 residues in the CDR3. The germline V gene has CDR1 SGHTA and CDR2 FQGNSA. Trimming cost V 5 bases and J 7 bases; bases outside gene matches: 8. The entire variable domain, with the rest obtained from reference TRBV7-2 and TRBJ2-3, is as follows: GAGVSQSPSNKVTEKGKDVELRCDPISGHTALYWYRQSLGQGLEFLIYFQGNSAPDKSGLPSDRFSAERTGGSVSTLTIQRTQQEDSAVYLCASSPGQGASYTQYFGPGTRLTVL.